This T cell receptor beta chain appears in the sequencing data of a study of vaccination effects on CD4 cells after COVID-19. In the study overall: Vaccination of participants consisted of two doses of either the BNT162b2 or mRNA-1273 vaccine.

Sequenced by immunoSEQ multiplex PCR; TCRdb stores in-frame clones only, minus some. The data contain roughly 53,000 clones, approximately 75% of them seen just once; the ten biggest clones take up approximately 6%. The length of the CDR3 is 15 residues. J gave up 2 bases and V 5 bases, and 5 bases lay outside the gene matches. Germline V gives CDR1 MRHNA, CDR2 SNTAGT. Under the ViraFEST assay, PBMC were stimulated with viral peptide pools so that antigen-specific CD4+ T cells expanded. Sequencing was performed afterwards. At the end of 10 days of culture, CD4+ T cells were isolated. Vaccinees lacked prior SARS-CoV-2 infection and tested negative for nucleocapsid antibodies. With respect to this clone: Its antigen is currently unknown.

The source was CD4+ T cells from PBMCs cultured with HCoV-OC43 spike peptides, collected before COVID-19 vaccination. As to subset: HCoV-OC43 spike overlapping peptide pool stimulation. The origin of this receptor is a human donor who received a COVID-19 vaccine. The J gene is TRBJ2-3, the V gene TRBV6-4; 9 bases fit TRBD2. The CDR3 coding sequence is TGTGCCAGCAGTCTTGCTAGCGGGGTCACAGATACGCAGTATTTT. Translated: CASSLASGVTDTQYF.